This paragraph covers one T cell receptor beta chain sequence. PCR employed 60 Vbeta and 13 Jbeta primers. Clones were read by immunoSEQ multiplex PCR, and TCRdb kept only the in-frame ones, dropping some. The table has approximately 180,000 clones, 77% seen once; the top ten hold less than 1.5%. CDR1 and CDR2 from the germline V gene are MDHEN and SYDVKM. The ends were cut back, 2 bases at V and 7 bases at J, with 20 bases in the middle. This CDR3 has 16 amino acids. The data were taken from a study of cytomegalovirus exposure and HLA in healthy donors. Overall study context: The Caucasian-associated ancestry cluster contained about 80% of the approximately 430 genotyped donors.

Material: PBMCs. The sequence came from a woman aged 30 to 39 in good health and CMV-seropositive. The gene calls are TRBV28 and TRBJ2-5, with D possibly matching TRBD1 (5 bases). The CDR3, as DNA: TGTGCCAGCAGTTTAGGCAGGGTTGGGCTAGACGGGACCCAGTACTTC. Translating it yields CASSLGRVGLDGTQYF.